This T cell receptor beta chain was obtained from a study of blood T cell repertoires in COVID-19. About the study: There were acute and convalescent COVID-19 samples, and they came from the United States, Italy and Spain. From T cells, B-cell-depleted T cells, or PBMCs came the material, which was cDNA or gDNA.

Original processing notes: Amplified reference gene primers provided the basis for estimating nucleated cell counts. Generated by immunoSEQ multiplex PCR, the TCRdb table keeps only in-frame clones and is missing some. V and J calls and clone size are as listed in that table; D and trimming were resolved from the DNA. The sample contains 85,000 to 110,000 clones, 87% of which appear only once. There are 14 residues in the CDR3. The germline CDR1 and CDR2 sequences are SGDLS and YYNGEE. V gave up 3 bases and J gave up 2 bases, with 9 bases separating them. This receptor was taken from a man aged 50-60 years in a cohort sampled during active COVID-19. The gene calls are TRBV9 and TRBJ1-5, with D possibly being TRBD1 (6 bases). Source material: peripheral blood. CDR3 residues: CASSGGGGNQPQHF. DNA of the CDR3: TGTGCCAGCAGCGGAGGGGGGGGCAATCAGCCCCAGCATTTT.